The 16 T cell receptor beta chains below all came from one sample that was sequenced in a study of blood T cell repertoires in COVID-19. Profiling relied on immunoSEQ multiplex PCR, and the TCRdb table lists in-frame clones only, not all of them. The sample shows approximately 290,000 clones, 90% to 95% of them seen only once. Sequencing was carried out using peripheral blood. These receptors came from a woman aged 25 to 39 with COVID-19, enrolled during active disease.

V usage is TRBV10-1 and J usage is TRBJ1-1, with a weak D call TRBD1 (5 bases). V lost 6 bases to trimming and J lost 4 bases, with 9 bases between them. This CDR3 has 12 residues. Looked up from germline, CDR1 is WNHNN and CDR2 is SYGVQD (reference sequence). The CDR3 DNA reads as TGCGCCAGCAGGATGCAGGGCACTGAAGCTTTCTTT. This codes for CASRMQGTEAFF.

This chain joins TRBV11-3 and TRBJ2-1; 10 bases match TRBD2. Germline V gives CDR1 SGHNT, CDR2 YENEEA. Trimming took 5 bases from V and 0 from J; bases not matched to a gene: 4. The CDR3 has 16 amino acids. CDR3 in amino acids: CASSISGGTSYNEQFF. The CDR3 DNA reads TGTGCCAGCAGCATTAGCGGGGGGACCTCCTACAATGAGCAGTTCTTC. The whole variable domain, filled in from reference TRBV11-3 and TRBJ2-1, reads EAGVVQSPRYKIIEKKQPVAFWCNPISGHNTLYWYLQNLGQGPELLIRYENEEAVDDSQLPKDRFSAERLKGVDSTLKIQPAELGDSAVYLCASSISGGTSYNEQFFGPGTRLTVL.

This sequence joins TRBV3-1 (or the pseudogene TRBV3-2) and TRBJ2-1; D call uncertain. With 0 bases removed from V and 2 bases from J, the gap between germline ends came to 14 bases. The CDR3 sequence is 17 residues long. Germline-derived CDR1 and CDR2 are LGHDT and YNNKEL (reference sequence). CDR3 loop: CASSQDVLETTYNEQFF. DNA of the CDR3: TGTGCCAGCAGCCAAGATGTTCTAGAAACTACCTACAATGAGCAGTTCTTC.

V and J are TRBV9 and TRBJ1-6; D gene ambiguous. CDR1 and CDR2 from the germline V gene are SGDLS and YYNGEE. The CDR3 is 13 residues long. V gave up 3 bases and J gave up 5 bases, with 6 bases separating them. In DNA form, the CDR3 reads TGTGCCAGCAGCGCAGTACATAATTCACCCCTCCACTTT. Translated: CASSAVHNSPLHF.

The J gene is TRBJ1-3, the V gene TRBV10-3; D is uncertain. This CDR3 is 12 amino acids long. CDR1 and CDR2 from the germline V gene are ENHRY and SYGVKD. Trimming shortened V by 8 bases and J by 0 bases, and 5 bases separated the two germline ends. This chain's CDR3 is CAIRGSGNTIYF. CDR3 bases: TGTGCCATCCGAGGCTCTGGAAACACCATATATTTT.

The V and J genes are TRBV28 and TRBJ2-2, with 9 bases fitting TRBD1. CDR3 length: 13 residues. Germline lookup yields CDR1 MDHEN and CDR2 SYDVKM. The J segment lost 7 bases and the V segment lost 5 bases, leaving 2 bases of the junction unmatched. The CDR3 DNA reads TGTGCCAGCAGTAGACAGGGGGGCGGGGAGCTGTTTTTT. Its protein is CASSRQGGGELFF.

This chain links TRBV9 with TRBJ2-5; 7 positions agree with TRBD2. The length of the CDR3 is 12 residues. Germline values: CDR1 SGDLS, CDR2 YYNGEE. The ends lost 6 bases at V and 5 bases at J; junction bases unmatched: 4. Here the CDR3 reads CASKGSGETQYF. CDR3 nucleotides: TGTGCCAGCAAGGGTAGCGGGGAGACCCAGTACTTC.

This chain uses TRBV6-6 with TRBJ2-2; TRBD2 aligns across 8 bases. The V and J ends lost 7 bases and 4 bases, in that order; junction bases with no gene match: 5. CDR1 and CDR2 from the germline V gene are MNHNY and SVGAGI (reference sequence). The CDR3 is made up of 14 amino acids. The chain's CDR3 is CASTPGTSTGELFF. The CDR3 region has the DNA TGTGCCAGCACCCCCGGGACTAGCACCGGGGAGCTGTTTTTT.

The chain is built from TRBV13 and TRBJ2-1, with TRBD2 matching 8 bases. The junction had 7 bases not matched to a gene; V was cut back by 5 bases and J by 7 bases. This CDR3 has 14 residues. Germline V CDR1 and CDR2: PRHDT, FYEKMQ (reference sequence). In nucleotides, the CDR3 is TGTGCCAGCAGCCCGACTAGCGCGCCAAATGAGCAGTTCTTC. It codes for CASSPTSAPNEQFF.

The chain recombines TRBV2 with TRBJ1-1; 8 bases agree with TRBD1. The V segment lost 5 bases and the J segment 4 bases; nucleotides outside the gene matches: 3. Germline V gene sequence: CDR1 SNHLY, CDR2 FYNNEI. This CDR3 contains 13 residues. CDR3 in amino acids: CASSTTGGTEAFF. The CDR3 bases are TGTGCCAGCAGTACTACAGGGGGCACTGAAGCTTTCTTT.

The genes are TRBV2 and TRBJ2-3, with 7 bases matching TRBD2. V was clipped by 2 bases and J by 5 bases; unmatched bases: 4. The CDR3 is made up of 14 amino acids. In germline, CDR1 is SNHLY, CDR2 FYNNEI. The CDR3 reads CASSESGAGDTQYF. The CDR3, as DNA: TGTGCCAGCAGTGAAAGCGGGGCGGGAGATACGCAGTATTTT.

The chain combines TRBV20-1 with TRBJ2-1; D unclear. Per the germline V gene, CDR1 is DFQATT and CDR2 is SNEGSKA (reference sequence). V was pared by 3 bases and J by 0 bases, with 15 bases between. The CDR3 runs to 16 residues. The DNA for the CDR3 is TGCAGTGCTAGTAACGTACCCCTGAGCTCCTACAATGAGCAGTTCTTC. Amino acid sequence: CSASNVPLSSYNEQFF.

This chain joins TRBV12-3 or TRBV12-4 and TRBJ2-5; 7 nucleotides agree with TRBD2. V dropped 7 bases and J dropped 5; count of bases not matched to a gene: 7. This CDR3 comprises 13 residues. The CDR3 protein is CASKAGVGETQYF. The DNA for the CDR3 is TGTGCCAGCAAGGCGGGAGTGGGGGAGACCCAGTACTTC.

The chain links TRBV7-2 to TRBJ2-5; TRBD2 matches at 10 bases. After removal of 5 bases from V and 1 base from J, the junction contained 7 bases not matched to a gene. The CDR3 covers 16 residues. Germline values: CDR1 SGHTA, CDR2 FQGNSA. DNA of the CDR3: TGTGCCAGCAGCCCACTAGCGGGAAACCCCCAAGAGACCCAGTACTTC. Its protein is CASSPLAGNPQETQYF.

CDR3 in DNA: TGTGTCTCCGGTAAAGAAAGAGCTTTCTTT. Translation gives CVSGKERAFF. The rearrangement links TRBV5-4 to TRBJ1-1; D not certain. This CDR3 comprises 10 residues. Germline assignment: CDR1 SGHNT and CDR2 YYREEE (reference sequence). The full variable domain, in which reference TRBV5-4 and TRBJ1-1 provide the parts outside the CDR3, is ETGVTQSPTHLIKTRGQQVTLRCSSQSGHNTVSWYQQALGQGPQFIFQYYREEENGRGNFPPRFSGLQFPNYSSELNVNALELDDSALYLCVSGKERAFFGQGTRLTVV.

This clone was found once. V and J are TRBV28 and TRBJ1-5, with 9 bases matching TRBD1. Germline V gene sequence: CDR1 MDHEN, CDR2 SYDVKM. Trimming removed 5 bases from V and 6 bases from J; junction bases left unmatched: 5. The CDR3 runs to 14 residues. In DNA form, the CDR3 reads TGTGCCAGCAGTACTCACAGGGGGCTTCAGCCCCAGCATTTT. Amino acid sequence: CASSTHRGLQPQHF.